This T cell receptor (beta chain) stems from a study of blood T cell repertoires in COVID-19. About the research overall: Both acute and convalescent COVID-19 samples were obtained from the United States, Italy and Spain. T cells, B-cell-depleted T cells, or PBMCs supplied cDNA or gDNA.

The authors' processing: It was from reference gene primer amplification that nucleated cell counts were estimated. Profiling relied on immunoSEQ multiplex PCR, and the TCRdb table lists in-frame clones only, not all of them. V and J calls and clone size are those listed in that table; D and trimming were worked out from the DNA. Found here are tens of thousands of clones, about 90% of them singletons; the top ten hold 9.9%. Trimming took 0 bases from V and 4 from J, leaving 11 bases between them. The V gene's germline CDR1 is SGDLS and CDR2 YYNGEE. This CDR3 has 14 amino acids. This clone was found once.

This TCR was recovered from a human donor with active COVID-19. The donor label of this sample is uncertain. The gene calls are TRBV9 and TRBJ2-7, with a weak D call TRBD1 (7 bases). The sample was peripheral blood. CDR3 protein: CASSVGAGQYEQYF. Written as DNA, the CDR3 is TGTGCCAGCAGCGTAGGGGCGGGACAGTACGAGCAGTACTTC.